These 21 T cell receptor beta chains share one sample of origin, sequenced in a study of metastatic and nonmetastatic thyroid tumors. Through MiXCR, TCRdb re-clonotyped the PCR reads. Found here are 25,000 to 35,000 clones, 3.5% to 4.5% of them singletons; the top ten hold about 21%. Each patient came to thyroid surgery without any prior treatment (of any kind). The sequenced sample consisted of blood. The receptors stem from a female donor with papillary thyroid cancer or a benign thyroid nodule (not recorded which). Some clones in this sample may be carry-over from other donors' samples.

This clone was counted a few times. The chain carries TRBV11-2 and TRBJ1-2; D ambiguous. V was trimmed by 4 bases and J by 1 base, leaving 16 bases between them. The CDR3 has 16 residues. CDR1 is SGHAT, CDR2 FQNNGV, per germline. Written as DNA, the CDR3 is TGTGCCAGCAGCTCCGTGAGGCTCTCCCTTAACTATGGCTACACCTTC. This translates into CASSSVRLSLNYGYTF.

The chain joins TRBV2 to TRBJ1-1; 7 bases match TRBD1. CDR1 and CDR2 from the germline V gene are SNHLY and FYNNEI. Trimming took 4 bases from V and 2 from J; bases not matched to a gene: 7. This CDR3 has 15 amino acids. DNA of the CDR3: TGTGCCAGCAGTGGAGCCAGGGGGGCAAACACTGAAGCTTTCTTT. Encoded protein: CASSGARGANTEAFF. The full variable domain, its missing parts supplied by reference TRBV2 and TRBJ1-1, is EPEVTQTPSHQVTQMGQEVILRCVPISNHLYFYWYRQILGQKVEFLVSFYNNEISEKSEIFDDQFSVERPDGSNFTLKIRSTKLEDSAMYFCASSGARGANTEAFFGQGTRLTVV.

The chain uses TRBV2 and TRBJ1-5; D gene ambiguous. This CDR3 region has 15 residues. Trimming removed 2 bases at V and 2 bases at J, with 10 bases between. Per the germline V gene, CDR1 is SNHLY and CDR2 is FYNNEI. The CDR3 DNA reads as TGTGCCAGCAGTGAATCGAAGATGCGCAATCAGCCCCAGCATTTT. It specifies CASSESKMRNQPQHF.

This clone rates as medium-sized. The chain links TRBV28 to TRBJ1-2; D is undetermined. The CDR3 is made up of 13 amino acids. Trimming pared 6 bases from V and 2 bases from J, leaving 10 bases between. CDR1 and CDR2 (germline): MDHEN, SYDVKM. CDR3 in amino acids: CASSPAANYGYTF. The DNA for the CDR3 is TGTGCCAGCAGCCCGGCGGCCAACTATGGCTACACCTTC.

At least ten counts were recorded for this clone. The chain joins TRBV27 to TRBJ2-2; TRBD2 matches at 9 bases. Trimming cost V 4 bases and J 0 bases; bases outside gene matches: 12. CDR1 is MNHEY, CDR2 SMNVEV, per germline (reference sequence). The CDR3 has 19 amino acids. The DNA for the CDR3 is TGTGCCAGCAGTTCTTATTGGACTAGCGTCAGTTCGAACACCGGGGAGCTGTTTTTT. The encoded protein is CASSSYWTSVSSNTGELFF.

This clone was picked up a small number of times. This may stem from a read error, because a much larger clone lies one nucleotide away. The chain has TRBV12-3 or TRBV12-4 and TRBJ1-2, with 10 bases matching TRBD1. The CDR3 contains 15 residues. The CDR3 spells CVSSHDRDRGYGYTF. The CDR3 bases are TGTGTCAGCAGTCACGACCGGGACAGGGGCTATGGCTACACCTTC.

This clone was seen ten or more times. This chain links TRBV20-1 with TRBJ1-1; D is unresolved. With 3 bases removed from V and 2 bases from J, the gap between germline ends came to 7 bases. The CDR3 extends over 12 amino acids. Germline assignment: CDR1 DFQATT and CDR2 SNEGSKA (reference sequence). This chain's CDR3 is CSASWGNTEAFF. The CDR3 DNA reads as TGCAGTGCTAGTTGGGGAAACACTGAAGCTTTCTTT.

The rearrangement links TRBV7-2 to TRBJ1-1; 7 bases are shared with TRBD1. CDR1 SGHTA and CDR2 FQGNSA come from the germline V gene. The CDR3 spans 14 residues. Unmatched junction bases numbered 10, after V lost 5 bases and J lost 7 bases. CDR3 sequence reads: CASSLGQAHSEAFF. DNA of the CDR3: TGTGCCAGCAGCCTAGGACAGGCCCATAGTGAAGCTTTCTTT. Using reference TRBV7-2 and TRBJ1-1 for the parts outside the CDR3, the full variable domain is GAGVSQSPSNKVTEKGKDVELRCDPISGHTALYWYRQSLGQGLEFLIYFQGNSAPDKSGLPSDRFSAERTGGSVSTLTIQRTQQEDSAVYLCASSLGQAHSEAFFGQGTRLTVV.

About this clone: Germline is not matched at one junction end, which may reflect a read error. Other nucleotide sequences in the sample specify the same CDR3. The rearrangement joins TRBV5-6 to TRBJ2-2, with unresolved D. The germline V gene encodes CDR1 SGHDT and CDR2 YYEEEE. The CDR3 has 14 residues. The CDR3 DNA reads TGTGCCAGCAGCTTACAGCAAAACACAGGGGAGCTGTTTTTT. It encodes CASSLQQNTGELFF.

At least ten counts were recorded for this clone. The chain uses TRBV7-3 and TRBJ2-1, with D possibly being TRBD1 or TRBD2 (7 bases each). The germline gives CDR1 SGHTA, CDR2 FQGTGA. V lost 2 bases to trimming and J lost 7 bases, with 21 bases between them. The CDR3 sequence is 17 residues long. CDR3 sequence: CASSLVSSGGGINEQFF. The CDR3 nucleotides read TGTGCCAGCAGCTTAGTATCATCAGGGGGGGGGATAAATGAGCAGTTCTTC.

This clone was detected many times. A read error may account for a junction end that differs from germline. The V and J genes are TRBV28 and TRBJ1-4, with 7 bases lining up with TRBD1. From germline, CDR1 is MDHEN and CDR2 SYDVKM. The CDR3 is 14 amino acids. For the CDR3, the DNA is TGTGCCAGCCGTTTACAGGGGAGGGTTGAAAAACTGTTTTTT. It yields the protein CASRLQGRVEKLFF.

This clone turned up a few times. V gene TRBV6-2 or TRBV6-3 combines with J gene TRBJ2-7, with D hard to call. In germline, CDR1 is MNHEY, CDR2 SVGEGT. The CDR3 has 14 residues. V shed 6 bases and J shed 2 bases, with 14 bases lying between them. CDR3 residues: CASRPYVAAYEQYF. In DNA, the CDR3 is TGTGCCAGCAGGCCTTATGTGGCGGCCTACGAGCAGTACTTC.

This clone appeared many times. At one end, the junction sequence differs from germline, possibly due to a read error. The rearrangement uses TRBV13 and TRBJ2-3; no clear D gene. This CDR3 spans 13 amino acids. Per germline, CDR1 PRHDT and CDR2 FYEKMQ (reference sequence). CDR3 loop: CASSSTGTDTQYF. The CDR3 DNA reads as TGTGCCAGCAGCTCGACCGGCACAGACACGCAGTATTTT.

This clone has a count of ten or more. Being one base from a much bigger clone, this may be a read error. The rearrangement uses TRBV11-2 and TRBJ2-1, with 10 bases fitting TRBD2. Germline V CDR1 and CDR2: SGHAT, FQNNGV. This CDR3 region has 13 residues. The CDR3 nucleotides read TGTGCTAGCGGGAGGAGCTCCTACAATGAGCAGGTCTTC. It specifies CASGRSSYNEQVF.

This clone ranks as medium-sized. The chain combines TRBV28 with TRBJ2-7; TRBD1 matches at 9 bases. The CDR3 is 15 residues long. CDR1 MDHEN and CDR2 SYDVKM come from the germline V gene. The V and J ends lost 6 bases and 4 bases, in that order; junction bases with no gene match: 10. CDR3 coding DNA: TGTGCCAGCAGGACTGCAGGGACAGGGATATACGAGCAGTACTTC. The encoded protein is CASRTAGTGIYEQYF.

There are a few counts of this clone. This chain connects TRBV12-3 or TRBV12-4 to TRBJ2-2; 8 bases fit TRBD2. CDR3 length: 16 amino acids. V gave up 4 bases and J gave up 3 bases; unmatched junction bases: 7. The CDR3 region has the DNA TGTGCCAGCAGTTCAACCGGGACTAGATACACCGGGGAGCTGTTTTTT. Protein product: CASSSTGTRYTGELFF.

By proportion, this clone is medium-sized (0.01 to 0.1%). The rearrangement links TRBV6-1 to TRBJ2-7; 8 bases match TRBD2. V lost 10 bases and J lost 3; bases outside the gene matches: 5. The CDR3 is 12 residues long. Per the germline V gene, CDR1 is MNHNS and CDR2 is SASEGT. CDR3 nucleotide sequence: TGTGCCACCGGGGGGGGATTCTACGAGCAGTACTTC. Translating gives CATGGGFYEQYF.

In its sample, this clone was seen many times. The V call is TRBV7-3, the J call TRBJ2-3, with 7 positions matching TRBD2. V dropped 4 bases and J dropped 0; count of bases not matched to a gene: 10. Per germline, CDR1 SGHTA and CDR2 FQGTGA. The CDR3 has 17 amino acids. CDR3 protein: CASSSHSGGLSTDTQYF. CDR3 nucleotide sequence: TGTGCCAGCAGCTCCCACTCGGGGGGTTTAAGCACAGATACGCAGTATTTT.

In its sample, this clone was seen many times. The V and J genes are TRBV5-5 and TRBJ2-7, with D uncertain. This CDR3 has 14 residues. V shed 0 bases and J shed 3 bases, with 10 bases lying between them. CDR1 is SGHKS, CDR2 YYEKEE, per germline (reference sequence). The CDR3, as DNA: TGTGCCAGCAGCTTGGCTGCCATGGGCTACGAGCAGTACTTC. Its protein product is CASSLAAMGYEQYF.

This clone turned up a few times. J is TRBJ1-4 and V is TRBV6-1; D gene uncertain. The CDR3 is 14 amino acids. Germline V gives CDR1 MNHNS, CDR2 SASEGT. Trimming left V 0 bases short and J 7 bases short, with 9 bases between. The CDR3 nucleotides read TGTGCCAGCAGTGAAGCGCGGTGGAGTGAAAAACTGTTTTTT. Protein product: CASSEARWSEKLFF.

As concerns this clone: Being one base from a much bigger clone, this may be a read error. The gene calls are TRBV5-1 and TRBJ2-5, with D possibly being TRBD1 (5 bases). V lost 2 bases and J 7 bases, leaving 12 bases between the germline ends. The CDR3 spans 13 residues. From germline, CDR1 is SGHRS and CDR2 YFSETQ. The CDR3 loop reads CASSFVQVGTQYF. The CDR3 coding sequence is TGCGCCAGCAGCTTTGTACAGGTCGGGACCCAGTACTTC.